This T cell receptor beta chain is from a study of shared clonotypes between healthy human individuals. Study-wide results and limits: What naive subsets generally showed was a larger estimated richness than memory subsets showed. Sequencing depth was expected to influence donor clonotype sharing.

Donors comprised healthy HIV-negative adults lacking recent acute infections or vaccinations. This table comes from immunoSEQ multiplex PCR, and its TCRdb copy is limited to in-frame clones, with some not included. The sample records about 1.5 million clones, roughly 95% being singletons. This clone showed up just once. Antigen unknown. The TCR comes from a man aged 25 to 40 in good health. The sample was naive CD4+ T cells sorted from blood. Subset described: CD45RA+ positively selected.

The CDR3 here is CATGQGYQETQYF. CDR3 coding DNA: TGTGCCACAGGACAGGGCTACCAAGAGACCCAGTACTTC. The chain has TRBV27 and TRBJ2-5, with TRBD1 matching 8 bases. Germline CDR1 reads MNHEY; CDR2 reads SMNVEV (reference sequence). The CDR3 extends over 13 amino acids. The trim removed 10 bases at V and 0 bases at J, leaving 4 bases unmatched.